These 31 T cell receptor beta chains originate from one sample sequenced in a study of cytomegalovirus exposure and HLA in healthy donors. Both 60 Vbeta primers and 13 Jbeta primers went into the PCR. The repertoire was sequenced with immunoSEQ multiplex PCR; TCRdb's copy has only in-frame clones and lacks some. The sample contains 250,000 to 350,000 clones, 80% to 90% of which appear only once. The sequencing input was PBMCs. The origin of the receptors is a man aged 35 to 55 in good health and CMV-seropositive.

This clone was seen a few times. The chain joins TRBV5-8 to TRBJ1-6; 12 nucleotides match TRBD1. The CDR3 has 15 amino acids. Germline trimming cut 0 bases from V and 12 bases from J; bases unmatched to any gene: 4. The germline V gene encodes CDR1 SGHTS and CDR2 YDEGEE. The CDR3 spells CASSLGGQGALPLHF. The DNA of the CDR3 is TGTGCCAGCAGCTTGGGGGGACAGGGGGCACTACCCCTCCACTTT.

The rearrangement uses TRBV5-4 and TRBJ2-2; the match to TRBD1 covers 7 bases. V was pared by 4 bases and J by 10 bases, with 4 bases of the junction left unmatched. This CDR3 comprises 12 residues. The germline V gene encodes CDR1 SGHNT and CDR2 YYREEE (reference sequence). DNA for the CDR3: TGTGCCAGCAGCACCGACAGGGTGGAGCTGTTTTTT. Translating it yields CASSTDRVELFF.

Comment on this clone: One end of the junction does not line up with germline, which may come from a read error. V is TRBV7-9 and J is TRBJ1-1; TRBD1 aligns across 10 bases. This CDR3 has 16 residues. CDR1 and CDR2 from the germline V gene are SEHNR and FQNEAQ (reference sequence). The chain's CDR3 is CSSSSYRDRGGTEAFF. DNA of the CDR3: TGTTCCAGCAGCTCTTACCGGGACAGGGGTGGGACTGAAGCTTTCTTT. The complete variable domain, with remaining parts taken from reference TRBV7-9 and TRBJ1-1, reads DTGVSQNPRHKITKRGQNVTFRCDPISEHNRLYWYRQTLGQGPEFLTYFQNEAQLEKSRLLSDRFSAERPKGSFSTLEIQRTEQGDSAMYLCSSSSYRDRGGTEAFFGQGTRLTVV.

V and J are TRBV23-1 and TRBJ2-5; D not resolved. TRBV23-1 is designated an ORF whose function remains uncertain. The V and J ends lost 2 bases and 0 bases respectively, with 4 bases between them. The CDR3 length is 13 residues. The CDR3 reads CASSQQYQETQYF. The CDR3 bases are TGCGCCAGCAGTCAACAGTACCAAGAGACCCAGTACTTC.

CDR3 nucleotides: TGCAGCGTTGAAGATCCGGCAGGGAAACCCTACGAGCAGTACTTC. Amino acid sequence: CSVEDPAGKPYEQYF. The V gene is TRBV29-1, the J gene TRBJ2-7; D possibly corresponds to TRBD1 (5 bases). Trimming removed 0 bases from V and 2 bases from J, with 14 bases in between. Germline CDR1 and CDR2: SQVTM and ANQGSEA. The CDR3 has 15 residues.

The chain is built from TRBV4-1 and TRBJ2-7, with D maybe TRBD2 (5 bases). V was pared by 1 base and J by 5 bases, with 24 bases between. CDR3 length equals 18 residues. From germline, CDR1 is MGHRA and CDR2 YSYEKL. CDR3 sequence (DNA): TGCGCCAGCAGCCAAGCTCGGGGTTCGGAGAGGGCCGGTCACGAGCAGTACTTC. This translates into CASSQARGSERAGHEQYF.

The chain couples TRBV28 to TRBJ2-7; the D gene is possibly TRBD2 (6 bases). This CDR3 spans 14 amino acids. Germline V CDR1 and CDR2: MDHEN, SYDVKM. V was trimmed by 6 bases and J by 5 bases, leaving 17 bases between them. CDR3 DNA sequence: TGTGCCAGCAGCTGGGACTCGAGTTGGGACGAGCAGTACTTC. Translating it yields CASSWDSSWDEQYF.

Remarks on this clone: A junction end diverges from the germline sequence, so it may reflect a read error. This chain links TRBV7-9 with TRBJ1-1; D is undetermined. Germline V gene sequence: CDR1 SEHNR, CDR2 FQNEAQ (reference sequence). The CDR3 consists of 13 residues. CDR3 protein: CSSSFFGNTEAFF. As DNA, the CDR3 is TGTTCCAGCAGCTTTTTCGGGAACACTGAAGCTTTCTTT.

The chain combines TRBV6-5 with TRBJ1-2; D ambiguous. Trimming took 5 bases from V and 3 from J, leaving 10 bases between them. The CDR3 consists of 13 residues. In germline, CDR1 is MNHEY, CDR2 SVGAGI. CDR3 in amino acids: CASSLDADYGYTF. The CDR3 nucleotides are TGTGCCAGCAGTCTAGACGCCGACTATGGCTACACCTTC.

This clone was observed a single time. The genes are TRBV7-6 and TRBJ2-3; 9 bases map to TRBD2. Germline loops: CDR1 SGHVS, CDR2 FNYEAQ. The V and J ends lost 8 bases and 0 bases, in that order; junction bases with no gene match: 3. The CDR3 runs to 14 residues. As DNA, the CDR3 is TGTGCCAGCCGAACTAGCGGGAGCACAGATACGCAGTATTTT. Translated: CASRTSGSTDTQYF.

This sequence joins TRBV6-5 and TRBJ2-5, with TRBD1 matching 8 bases. The last part of the DNA fits TRBJ2-7 better; the J call may be wrong. Germline V gives CDR1 MNHEY, CDR2 SVGAGI. The CDR3 contains 13 residues. The CDR3, as DNA: TGTGCCAGCAGTAAGACAGGGGATGACGAGCAGTACTTC. Protein sequence: CASSKTGDDEQYF.

This clone was seen once. V gene TRBV27 combines with J gene TRBJ2-4; 9 nucleotides line up with TRBD1. Trimming removed 5 bases from V and 5 bases from J; junction bases left unmatched: 7. Germline lookup yields CDR1 MNHEY and CDR2 SMNVEV (reference sequence). The CDR3 runs to 15 residues. DNA of the CDR3: TGTGCCAGCAGTCCTCTTGGGACAGGGCAAAACATTCAGTACTTC. This translates into CASSPLGTGQNIQYF.

This clone appeared a single time. The V and J genes are TRBV19 and TRBJ2-2, with 7 bases lining up with TRBD1. Germline-derived CDR1 and CDR2 are LNHDA and SQIVND (reference sequence). J was trimmed by 4 bases and V by 7 bases; bases with no gene match: 3. CDR3 size: 13 residues. In nucleotides, the CDR3 is TGTGCCAGTACCGGGACAGCCACCGGGGAGCTGTTTTTT. Residues: CASTGTATGELFF.

The V and J genes are TRBV5-1 and TRBJ1-3; D gene uncertain. Germline lookup yields CDR1 SGHRS and CDR2 YFSETQ. Trimming removed 4 bases from V and 0 bases from J, with 8 bases in between. This CDR3 has 14 residues. CDR3 DNA sequence: TGCGCCAGCAGCCCGTTCTCCTCTGGAAACACCATATATTTT. Amino acid sequence: CASSPFSSGNTIYF. Full variable domain (missing parts from reference TRBV5-1 and TRBJ1-3): KAGVTQTPRYLIKTRGQQVTLSCSPISGHRSVSWYQQTPGQGLQFLFEYFSETQRNKGNFPGRFSGRQFSNSRSEMNVSTLELGDSALYLCASSPFSSGNTIYFGEGSWLTVV.

The V call is TRBV2, the J call TRBJ2-5; the D gene is possibly TRBD2 (7 bases). Trimming left V 7 bases short and J 5 bases short, with 11 bases between. CDR3 size: 12 residues. Germline assignment: CDR1 SNHLY and CDR2 FYNNEI. DNA for the CDR3: TGTGCCAGCACGGGGGGCGGTGAGACCCAGTACTTC. Amino acids: CASTGGGETQYF.

V and J are TRBV2 and TRBJ2-7, with 7 bases lining up with TRBD2. The V and J ends lost 3 bases and 3 bases, in that order; junction bases with no gene match: 17. The CDR3 is 18 residues long. CDR1 is SNHLY, CDR2 FYNNEI, per germline. The CDR3 region has the DNA TGTGCCAGCAGTGATGACCCGGGGTCGGCGGGAGCGGTCTACGAGCAGTACTTC. Protein sequence: CASSDDPGSAGAVYEQYF.

This sequence joins TRBV9 and TRBJ2-1; 8 positions agree with TRBD1. The ends lost 3 bases at V and 3 bases at J; junction bases unmatched: 8. Per the germline V gene, CDR1 is SGDLS and CDR2 is YYNGEE. This CDR3 has 16 residues. CDR3 sequence: CASSGDRGPFYNEQFF. The CDR3 DNA reads as TGTGCCAGCAGCGGAGACAGGGGTCCCTTCTACAATGAGCAGTTCTTC.

The sample holds one count of this clone. This rearrangement joins TRBV5-5 to TRBJ2-5; D not resolved. Germline V gives CDR1 SGHKS, CDR2 YYEKEE (reference sequence). The length of the CDR3 is 14 residues. V lost 0 bases and J 5 bases, leaving 11 bases between the germline ends. This CDR3 reads CASSLGISGETQYF. CDR3 bases: TGTGCCAGCAGCTTGGGCATATCGGGTGAGACCCAGTACTTC.

The chain links TRBV19 to TRBJ2-1, with 15 bases that match TRBD2. Germline-derived CDR1 and CDR2 are LNHDA and SQIVND (reference sequence). The CDR3 runs to 15 residues. Losses at the gene ends were 5 bases for V and 6 bases for J; bases not matched to a gene: 2. This chain's CDR3 is CASSVGLAGGNEQFF. DNA for the CDR3: TGTGCCAGTAGTGTGGGACTAGCGGGAGGCAATGAGCAGTTCTTC.

The chain combines TRBV7-9 with TRBJ1-2, with a possible D match to TRBD1 (5 bases). CDR1 is SEHNR and CDR2 is FQNEAQ in the germline V gene (reference sequence). The germline V and J ends were trimmed by 5 bases and 0 bases, with 7 bases remaining between them. CDR3 length equals 13 residues. The CDR3 DNA is TGTGCCAGCAGCCCGACAGCTAACTATGGCTACACCTTC. Translated: CASSPTANYGYTF. Based on the CDR3 plus reference TRBV7-9 and TRBJ1-2, the full variable domain is DTGVSQNPRHKITKRGQNVTFRCDPISEHNRLYWYRQTLGQGPEFLTYFQNEAQLEKSRLLSDRFSAERPKGSFSTLEIQRTEQGDSAMYLCASSPTANYGYTFGSGTRLTVV.

The rearrangement uses TRBV5-1 and TRBJ2-7; D may be TRBD2 (6 bases). Trimming took off 1 base at V and 2 bases at J, with 16 bases between the two ends. Germline values: CDR1 SGHRS, CDR2 YFSETQ. There are 16 residues in the CDR3. CDR3 in amino acids: CASSLLGVSGTYEQYF. CDR3 DNA sequence: TGCGCCAGCAGCTTGTTAGGGGTTAGCGGAACCTACGAGCAGTACTTC.

The rearrangement links TRBV28 to TRBJ2-1; possible D gene TRBD1, 6 bases. CDR1 is MDHEN, CDR2 SYDVKM, per germline. The V end was cut by 7 bases, the J end by 4 bases, with 20 bases between. This CDR3 spans 16 amino acids. The CDR3 coding sequence is TGTGCCAGCAACCGACTTCCCAGGGGCCGGTACAATGAGCAGTTCTTC. As protein: CASNRLPRGRYNEQFF.

The chain employs TRBV6-5 and TRBJ1-6, with TRBD1 identical over 8 bases. Losses at the gene ends were 0 bases for V and 7 bases for J; bases not matched to a gene: 5. The CDR3 has 16 amino acids. From germline, CDR1 is MNHEY and CDR2 SVGAGI. The CDR3 DNA reads as TGTGCCAGCAGTTACTCGCTTGGACAGGGCAATTCACCCCTCCACTTT. Its translation: CASSYSLGQGNSPLHF.

This clone was recorded a few times. This rearrangement joins TRBV5-6 to TRBJ2-7; the D is unclear. The CDR3 has 13 residues. The V gene's germline CDR1 is SGHDT and CDR2 YYEEEE. Trimming stripped 1 base from V and 3 bases from J, with 8 bases between. The CDR3 nucleotides read TGTGCCAGCAGCTTGTCTAACGGCTACGAGCAGTACTTC. It encodes CASSLSNGYEQYF.

Concerning this clone: Within the sample, other DNA sequences also encode this same CDR3. V usage is TRBV27 and J usage is TRBJ2-7, with D possibly being TRBD2 (5 bases). CDR3 length: 13 residues. Germline values: CDR1 MNHEY, CDR2 SMNVEV (reference sequence). V was clipped by 5 bases and J by 1 base, with 9 bases between them. This CDR3 reads CASSLRGSYEQYF. CDR3 DNA sequence: TGTGCCAGCAGTCTACGCGGGTCCTACGAGCAGTACTTC.

The genes are TRBV2 and TRBJ2-7, with 14 bases lining up with TRBD2. The J segment lost 4 bases and the V segment lost 4 bases, leaving 12 bases of the junction unmatched. This CDR3 has 18 amino acids. The germline CDR1 and CDR2 sequences are SNHLY and FYNNEI. CDR3 loop: CASSALDSGTSGRYEQYF. The CDR3 bases are TGTGCCAGCAGTGCCCTCGATTCCGGGACTAGCGGGAGATACGAGCAGTACTTC.

V and J are TRBV28 and TRBJ1-3, with D uncertain. This CDR3 is 11 amino acids long. Germline values: CDR1 MDHEN, CDR2 SYDVKM. V was trimmed by 3 bases and J by 10 bases, leaving 7 bases between them. The CDR3 nucleotides read TGTGCCAGCAGTTTCGGGAGAACCATATATTTT. This gives the protein CASSFGRTIYF.

This clone was found once. The rearrangement joins TRBV5-6 to TRBJ2-1; D unclear. The CDR3 length is 12 residues. Trimming pared 0 bases from V and 7 bases from J, leaving 5 bases between. CDR1 and CDR2 from the germline V gene are SGHDT and YYEEEE. The CDR3 reads CASSLVRNEQFF. The CDR3, as DNA: TGTGCCAGCAGCTTGGTTCGTAATGAGCAGTTCTTC.

This clone came up a few times. This chain joins TRBV10-1 and TRBJ1-1; a possible D gene is TRBD1 (6 bases). Germline CDR1 reads WNHNN; CDR2 reads SYGVQD (reference sequence). V dropped 5 bases and J dropped 1 base, with 14 bases sitting between them. The CDR3 totals 15 residues. The CDR3 loop reads CASSPRGSANTEAFF. The CDR3 DNA follows: TGCGCCAGCAGTCCAAGGGGGTCGGCGAACACTGAAGCTTTCTTT.

This clone has more than one count but fewer than ten. The V and J genes are TRBV19 and TRBJ1-1; D is unclear. V lost 0 bases, J lost 4 bases, and 9 bases lay in between. The CDR3 runs to 14 residues. In germline, CDR1 is LNHDA, CDR2 SQIVND (reference sequence). The CDR3 protein is CASSIDRYGTEAFF. CDR3 bases: TGTGCCAGTAGTATAGACAGGTACGGCACTGAAGCTTTCTTT.

This clone occurred a few times. The rearrangement joins TRBV6-1 to TRBJ2-7; D might be TRBD1 (6 bases). V shed 6 bases and J shed 3 bases, with 12 bases lying between them. From germline, CDR1 is MNHNS and CDR2 SASEGT. This CDR3 contains 13 residues. The CDR3 reads CASRGAEYYEQYF. CDR3 nucleotide sequence: TGTGCCAGCAGGGGGGCCGAGTACTACGAGCAGTACTTC.